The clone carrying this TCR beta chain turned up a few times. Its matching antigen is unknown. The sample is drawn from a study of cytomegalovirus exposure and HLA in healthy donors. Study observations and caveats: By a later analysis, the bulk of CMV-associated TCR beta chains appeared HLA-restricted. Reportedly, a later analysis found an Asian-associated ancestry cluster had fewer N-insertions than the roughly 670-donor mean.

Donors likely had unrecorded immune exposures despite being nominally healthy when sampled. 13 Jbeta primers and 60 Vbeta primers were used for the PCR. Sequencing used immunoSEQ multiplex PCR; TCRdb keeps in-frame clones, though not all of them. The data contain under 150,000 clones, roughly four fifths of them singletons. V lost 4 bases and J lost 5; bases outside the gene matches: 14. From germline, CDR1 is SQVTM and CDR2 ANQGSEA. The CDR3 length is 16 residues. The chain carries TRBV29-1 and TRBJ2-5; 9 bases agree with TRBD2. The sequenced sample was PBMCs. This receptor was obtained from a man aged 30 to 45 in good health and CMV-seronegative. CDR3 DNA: TGCAGCGTTGTATCTTGGACTAGCGTGAGGGTGGAGACCCAGTACTTC. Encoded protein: CSVVSWTSVRVETQYF.